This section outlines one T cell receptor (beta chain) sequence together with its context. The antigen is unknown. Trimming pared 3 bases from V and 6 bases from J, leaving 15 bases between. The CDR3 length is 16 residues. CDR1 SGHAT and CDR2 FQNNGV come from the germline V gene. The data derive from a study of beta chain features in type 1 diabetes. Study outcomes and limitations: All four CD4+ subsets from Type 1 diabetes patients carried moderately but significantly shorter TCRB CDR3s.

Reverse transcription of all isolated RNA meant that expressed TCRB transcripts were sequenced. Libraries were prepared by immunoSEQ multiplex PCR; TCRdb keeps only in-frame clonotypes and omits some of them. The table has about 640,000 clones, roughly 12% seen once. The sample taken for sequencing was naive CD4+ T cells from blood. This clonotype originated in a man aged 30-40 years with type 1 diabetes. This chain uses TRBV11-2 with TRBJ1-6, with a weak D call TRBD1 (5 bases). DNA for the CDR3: TGTGCCAGCAGCTTGAATCAGGGTATCGGTAATTCACCCCTCCACTTT. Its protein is CASSLNQGIGNSPLHF.